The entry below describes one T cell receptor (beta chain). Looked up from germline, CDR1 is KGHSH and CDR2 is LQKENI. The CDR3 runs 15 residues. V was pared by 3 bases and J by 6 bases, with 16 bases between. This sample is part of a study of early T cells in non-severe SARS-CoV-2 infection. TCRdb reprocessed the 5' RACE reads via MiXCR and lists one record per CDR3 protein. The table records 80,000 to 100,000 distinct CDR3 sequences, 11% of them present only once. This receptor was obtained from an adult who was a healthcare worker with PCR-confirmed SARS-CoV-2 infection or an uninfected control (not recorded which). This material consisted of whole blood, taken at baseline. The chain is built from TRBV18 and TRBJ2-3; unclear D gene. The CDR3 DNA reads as TGTGCCAGCTCACCCCCTCTCGTCAGACCGGATACGCAGTATTTT. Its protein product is CASSPPLVRPDTQYF.